Given below is one TCR beta chain in context. The antigen is unknown. This sample is part of a study of T cell responses to AZD1222 COVID-19 vaccine. General observations from the study: Clonal diversity was possibly underestimated, and the donors were mostly white British, with more females. Only a handful of AZD1222 recipients were seropositive at baseline. Repertoire sampling happened only post peak T cell response. Spike-specific TCR depth and breadth grew after two AZD1222 doses.

TCRdb's table, derived via immunoSEQ multiplex PCR, lists solely in-frame clones and lacks some. The sample lists some 190,000 clones, less than 95% occurring once. Germline V gene data show CDR1 as MNHEY and CDR2 as SVGEGT. V shed 0 bases and J shed 4 bases, with 7 bases lying between them. The CDR3 extends over 13 amino acids. Sequencing was performed on peripheral blood, taken 28 days after the second dose of the MenACWY control vaccine. This chain links TRBV6-2 or TRBV6-3 with TRBJ2-7; D gene unclear. This TCR came from an adult who received the MenACWY meningococcal vaccine as a control. The CDR3 loop reads CASSYSGWYEQYF. The CDR3 bases are TGTGCCAGCAGTTACTCGGGGTGGTACGAGCAGTACTTC.